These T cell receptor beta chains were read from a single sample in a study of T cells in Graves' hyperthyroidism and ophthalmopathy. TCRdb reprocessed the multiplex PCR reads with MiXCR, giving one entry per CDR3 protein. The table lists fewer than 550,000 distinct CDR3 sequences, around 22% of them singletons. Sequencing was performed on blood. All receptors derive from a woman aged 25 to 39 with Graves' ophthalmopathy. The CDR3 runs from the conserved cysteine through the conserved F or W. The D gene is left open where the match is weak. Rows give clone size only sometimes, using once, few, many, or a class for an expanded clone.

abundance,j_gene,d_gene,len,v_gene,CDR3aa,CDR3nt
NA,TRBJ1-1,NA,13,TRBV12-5,CASGPGTFSLAFF,TGTGCTAGTGGTCCTGGTACTTTTTCATTAGCTTTCTTT
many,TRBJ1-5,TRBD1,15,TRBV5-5,CASSLAGQGDEPQHF,TGTGCCAGCAGCTTGGCCGGGCAGGGGGATGAGCCCCAGCATTTT
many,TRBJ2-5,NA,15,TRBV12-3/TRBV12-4,CASSVYEEGGQTQYF,TGTGCCAGCAGCGTTTACGAGGAAGGGGGACAGACCCAGTACTTC
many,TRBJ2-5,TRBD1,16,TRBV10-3,CAISDWGQGVQETQYF,TGTGCCATCAGTGATTGGGGACAGGGGGTTCAAGAGACCCAGTACTTC
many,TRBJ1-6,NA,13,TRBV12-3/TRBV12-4,CASSFQENSPLHF,TGTGCCAGCAGTTTTCAGGAGAATTCACCCCTCCACTTT
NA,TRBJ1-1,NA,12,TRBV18,CASSTADTEAFF,TGTGCCAGCTCGACGGCGGACACTGAAGCTTTCTTT
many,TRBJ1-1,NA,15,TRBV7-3,CASSPNTGLNTEAFF,TGTGCCAGCAGCCCTAACACAGGATTGAACACTGAAGCTTTCTTT
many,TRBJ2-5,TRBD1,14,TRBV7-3,CASSQQGSGETQYF,TGTGCCAGCAGCCAACAGGGGAGTGGCGAGACCCAGTACTTC
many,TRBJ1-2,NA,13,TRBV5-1,CASRAWWLEGYTF,TGCGCCAGCAGAGCATGGTGGTTGGAGGGCTACACCTTC
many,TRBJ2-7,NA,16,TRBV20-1,CSAREAPGTPIYEQYF,TGCAGTGCTAGAGAGGCCCCCGGGACACCTATTTACGAGCAGTACTTC
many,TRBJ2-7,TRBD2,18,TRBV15,CATSSTPNPGLAHYEQYF,TGTGCCACCAGCAGTACACCTAACCCAGGACTAGCCCATTACGAGCAGTACTTC
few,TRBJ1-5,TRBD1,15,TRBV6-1,CASTLGDRVDQPQHF,TGTGCCAGCACCTTGGGGGACAGGGTGGATCAGCCCCAGCATTTT
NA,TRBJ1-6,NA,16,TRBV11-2,CASSLETGRTNSPLHF,TGTGCCAGCAGCTTAGAGACCGGGAGAACGAATTCACCCCTCCACTTT
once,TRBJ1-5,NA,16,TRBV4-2,CASSPLQGYSNQPQRF,TGTGCCAGCAGCCCGCTACAGGGATATAGCAATCAGCCCCAGCGTTTT
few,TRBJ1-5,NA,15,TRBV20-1,CSARDSRSGNQPQHF,TGCAGTGCTAGAGATTCTAGAAGTGGCAATCAGCCCCAGCATTTT
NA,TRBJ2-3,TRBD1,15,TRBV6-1,CASSEFDRGTDTQYF,TGTGCCAGCAGTGAATTTGACAGGGGAACAGATACGCAGTATTTT
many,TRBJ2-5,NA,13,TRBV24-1,CATRPDSQETQYF,TGTGCCACCAGGCCCGACAGCCAAGAGACCCAGTACTTC
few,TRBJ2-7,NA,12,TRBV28,CASSPHYYEQYF,TGTGCCAGCAGTCCACACTACTACGAGCAGTACTTC
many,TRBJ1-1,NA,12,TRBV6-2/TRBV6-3,CASSSFGQEAFF,TGTGCCAGCAGTTCTTTCGGACAGGAAGCTTTCTTT
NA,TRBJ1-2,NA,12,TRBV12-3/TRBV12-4,CASSFIHHGYTF,TGTGCCAGCAGTTTCATTCATCATGGCTACACCTTC
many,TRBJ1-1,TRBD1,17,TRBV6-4,CASSAQKGQGAGTEAFF,TGTGCCAGCAGTGCTCAAAAAGGACAGGGAGCAGGGACTGAAGCTTTCTTT
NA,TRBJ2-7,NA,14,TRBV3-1,CASSQAWPGAEQYF,TGTGCCAGCAGCCAAGCATGGCCGGGAGCCGAGCAGTACTTC
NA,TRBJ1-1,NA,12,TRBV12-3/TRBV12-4,CASSGDSPWTFF,TGTGCCAGCAGCGGGGACTCCCCCTGGACTTTCTTT
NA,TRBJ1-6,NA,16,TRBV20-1,CSARVGQTVPYSPLHF,TGCAGTGCTAGAGTTGGTCAGACAGTGCCGTATTCACCCCTCCACTTT
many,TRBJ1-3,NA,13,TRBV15,CATSRVDGNTIYF,TGTGCCACCAGCAGAGTGGACGGAAACACCATATATTTT
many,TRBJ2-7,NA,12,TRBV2,CASSGGTREQYF,TGTGCCAGCAGTGGTGGGACGAGGGAGCAGTACTTC
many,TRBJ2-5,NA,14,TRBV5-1,CASSLGGKEETQYF,TGCGCCAGCAGCTTGGGGGGGAAAGAAGAGACCCAGTACTTC
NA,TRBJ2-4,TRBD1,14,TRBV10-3,CAISVEGAGNIKYF,TGTGCCATCAGTGTAGAGGGGGCCGGGAACATTAAGTACTTC
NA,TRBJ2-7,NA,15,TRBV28,CASNHRDRTPWEQYF,TGTGCCAGCAACCACCGGGACCGAACGCCGTGGGAGCAGTACTTC
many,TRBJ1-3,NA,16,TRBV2,CASTEGQGYSGNTIYF,TGTGCCAGCACCGAAGGCCAGGGGTACTCTGGAAACACCATATATTTT
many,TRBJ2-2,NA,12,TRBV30,CAWGANTGELFF,TGTGCCTGGGGGGCGAACACCGGGGAGCTGTTTTTT
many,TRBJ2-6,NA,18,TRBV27,CASSFFRDLQAGANVLTF,TGTGCCAGCAGTTTTTTTCGTGACCTACAGGCTGGGGCCAACGTCCTGACTTTC
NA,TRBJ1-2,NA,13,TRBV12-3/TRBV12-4,CASSVKGDYGYTF,TGTGCCAGCAGTGTTAAAGGGGACTATGGCTACACCTTC
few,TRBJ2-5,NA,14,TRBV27,CASSSRDFQETQYF,TGTGCCAGCAGTTCCCGGGACTTCCAAGAGACCCAGTACTTC
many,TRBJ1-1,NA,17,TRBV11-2,CASSLDSGLYENTEAFF,TGTGCCAGCAGCTTAGATTCCGGACTATACGAGAACACTGAAGCTTTCTTT
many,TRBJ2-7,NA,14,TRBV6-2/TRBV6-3,CASSYGKTSYEQYF,TGTGCCAGCAGTTACGGAAAAACCTCCTACGAGCAGTACTTC
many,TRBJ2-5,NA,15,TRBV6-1,CASSVQSSTPETQYF,TGTGCCAGCAGTGTTCAGTCAAGTACTCCGGAGACCCAGTACTTC
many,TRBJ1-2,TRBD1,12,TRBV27,CASSRDRVGYTF,TGTGCCAGCAGTAGGGACAGGGTTGGCTACACCTTC
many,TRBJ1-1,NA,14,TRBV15,CATSRATGNTEAFF,TGTGCCACCAGCAGAGCCACGGGGAACACTGAAGCTTTCTTT
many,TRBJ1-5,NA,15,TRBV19,CASSMRQGTNQPQHF,TGTGCCAGTAGTATGAGGCAGGGTACTAATCAGCCCCAGCATTTT
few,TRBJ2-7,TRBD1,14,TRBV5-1,CASSFGQGAQEQYF,TGCGCCAGCAGCTTCGGACAGGGGGCGCAAGAGCAGTACTTC
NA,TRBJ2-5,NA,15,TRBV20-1,CSARDGSQGGETQYF,TGCAGTGCTAGAGATGGGTCCCAGGGGGGGGAGACCCAGTACTTC
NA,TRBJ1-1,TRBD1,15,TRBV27,CASSLEGQGRNEAFF,TGTGCCAGCAGTTTAGAAGGACAGGGGCGAAATGAAGCTTTCTTT
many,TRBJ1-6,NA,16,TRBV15,CATSLRGVGYNSPLHF,TGTGCCACCAGCCTCCGGGGCGTCGGGTATAATTCACCCCTCCACTTT
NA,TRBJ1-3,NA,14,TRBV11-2,CASRPQGPGNTIYF,TGTGCCAGCAGACCCCAGGGGCCTGGAAACACCATATATTTT
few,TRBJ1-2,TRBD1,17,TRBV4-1,CASSQDPTGALNYGYTF,TGCGCCAGCAGCCAAGACCCCACAGGGGCCCTGAACTATGGCTACACCTTC
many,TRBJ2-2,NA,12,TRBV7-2,CASSPDTGELFF,TGTGCCAGCAGCCCTGACACCGGGGAGCTGTTTTTT
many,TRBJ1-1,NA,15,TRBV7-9,CASSLVKAGQGEAFF,TGTGCCAGCAGCTTAGTGAAGGCAGGGCAAGGTGAAGCTTTCTTT
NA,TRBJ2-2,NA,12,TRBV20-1,CSANSFPGELFF,TGCAGTGCTAACTCTTTTCCCGGGGAGCTGTTTTTT
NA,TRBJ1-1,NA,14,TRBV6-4,CASSVSLWNTEAFF,TGTGCCAGCAGTGTTAGTCTGTGGAACACTGAAGCTTTCTTT
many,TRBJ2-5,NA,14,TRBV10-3,CAISEGRGGETQYF,TGTGCCATCAGTGAAGGCAGGGGGGGGGAGACCCAGTACTTC
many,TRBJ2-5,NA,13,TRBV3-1,CASSQNREGTQYF,TGTGCCAGCAGCCAAAACAGGGAAGGGACCCAGTACTTC
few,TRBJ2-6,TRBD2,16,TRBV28,CASSQGGTSGANVLTF,TGTGCCAGCAGTCAGGGAGGGACCTCTGGGGCCAACGTCCTGACTTTC